Included here is one T cell receptor (beta chain) sequence, with context. This clonotype showed up many times. Its specific antigen is unknown. The record has no base qualities; no much larger clone is one base away. For sequencing, an Illumina HiSeq 1500 was employed. Using fastp at Q25 and MiXCR, TCRdb reprocessed the public reads and kept productive beta chains. One record per CDR3 amino acid sequence lists the most common genes and DNA. This sample holds 400,000 or so distinct CDR3 sequences; 15% to 20% were observed only once. Roughly 8.7% of the sample goes to the ten largest clones. The entry originates in a study of T cell repertoires in cytomegalovirus infection (dated by TCRdb to between 2019 and 2020). Concerning the study at large: Donor HLA type was relevant to the analysis, because carriage of CMV infection together with the matching HLA type was indicated by public TCR beta signatures.

Broad study findings and their caveats: Cumulative frequency of public TCR beta family members discriminated carriers of CMV infection plus the relevant HLA type in this cohort and an independent approximately 360-donor cohort. The ex vivo response was dominated by HLA-C-restricted CMV-specific TCR beta clonotypes, which also provided the single most frequent clonotype in two of eight donors.

Sequenced sample: PBMCs. The sequence came from a human donor in good health (CMV status not recorded). Some clones in this sample may be carry-over from other donors' samples.

The CDR3: CASSWDSHYGYTF. The DNA sequence is given as TGTGCCAGCAGCTGGGACAGCCACTATGGCTACACCTTC. In this chain, TRBV7-2 is recombined with TRBJ1-2, with 7 central nucleotides matching TRBD1. CDR1 and CDR2, per the germline V gene, are SGHTA and FQGNSA. Measured from the cysteine to the phenylalanine, the CDR3 is 13 residues long. Just CDR3 DNA is preserved here, 39 bases in frame from base 1. V has 4 bases trimmed and J has 3 bases trimmed; junction bases matching no gene number 2.